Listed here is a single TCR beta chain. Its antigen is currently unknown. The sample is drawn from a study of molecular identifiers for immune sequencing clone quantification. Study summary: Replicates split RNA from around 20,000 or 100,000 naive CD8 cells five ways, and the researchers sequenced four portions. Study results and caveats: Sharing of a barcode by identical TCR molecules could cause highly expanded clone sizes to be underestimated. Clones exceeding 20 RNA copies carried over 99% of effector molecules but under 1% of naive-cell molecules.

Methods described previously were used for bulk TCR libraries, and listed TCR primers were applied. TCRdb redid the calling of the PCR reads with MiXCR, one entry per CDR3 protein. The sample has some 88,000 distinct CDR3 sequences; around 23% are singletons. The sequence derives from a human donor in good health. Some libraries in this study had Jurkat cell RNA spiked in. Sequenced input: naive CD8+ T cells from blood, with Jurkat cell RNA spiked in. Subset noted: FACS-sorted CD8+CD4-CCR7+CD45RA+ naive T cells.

CDR3 in amino acids: CASSFGGRSQPQHF. The CDR3 DNA sequence: TGTGCCAGCTCGTTCGGGGGGAGAAGTCAGCCCCAGCATTTT. This rearrangement joins TRBV6-2 or TRBV6-3 to TRBJ1-5, with D perhaps matching TRBD1 (5 bases). Germline lookup yields CDR1 MNHEY and CDR2 SVGEGT. The CDR3 has 14 amino acids. Trimming took 8 bases from V and 6 from J, leaving 17 bases between them.